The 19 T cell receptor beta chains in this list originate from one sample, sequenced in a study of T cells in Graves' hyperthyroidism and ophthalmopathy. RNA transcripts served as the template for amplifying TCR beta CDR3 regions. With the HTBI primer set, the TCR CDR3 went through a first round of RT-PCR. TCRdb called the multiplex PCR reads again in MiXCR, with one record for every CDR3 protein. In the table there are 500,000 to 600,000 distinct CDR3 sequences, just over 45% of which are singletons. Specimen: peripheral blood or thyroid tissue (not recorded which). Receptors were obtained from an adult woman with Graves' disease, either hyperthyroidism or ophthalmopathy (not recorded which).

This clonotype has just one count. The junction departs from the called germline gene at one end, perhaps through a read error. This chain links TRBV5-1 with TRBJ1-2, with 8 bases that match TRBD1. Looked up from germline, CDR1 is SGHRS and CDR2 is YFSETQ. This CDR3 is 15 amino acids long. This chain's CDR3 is CASSRQGLVDYGYTF. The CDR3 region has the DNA TGTGCCAGCAGCAGACAGGGGTTGGTCGACTATGGCTACACCTTC.

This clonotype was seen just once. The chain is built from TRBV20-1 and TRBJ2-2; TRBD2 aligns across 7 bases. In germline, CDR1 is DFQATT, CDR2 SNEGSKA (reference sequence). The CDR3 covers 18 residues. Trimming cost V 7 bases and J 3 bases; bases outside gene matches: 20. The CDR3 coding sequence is TGCAGTGTTACAAGGGGAGGTTGGCGGGAGCGCTACACCGGGGAGCTGTTTTTT. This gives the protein CSVTRGGWRERYTGELFF.

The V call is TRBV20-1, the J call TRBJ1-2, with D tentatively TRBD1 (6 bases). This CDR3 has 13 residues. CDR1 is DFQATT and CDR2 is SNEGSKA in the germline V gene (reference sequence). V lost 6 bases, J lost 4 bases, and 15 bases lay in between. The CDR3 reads CSAQMDRSYGYTF. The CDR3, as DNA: TGCAGTGCCCAGATGGACAGATCCTATGGCTACACCTTC.

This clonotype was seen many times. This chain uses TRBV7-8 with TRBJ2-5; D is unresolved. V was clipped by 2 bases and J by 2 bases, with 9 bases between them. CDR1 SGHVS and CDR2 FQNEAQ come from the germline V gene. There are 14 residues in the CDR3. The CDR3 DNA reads TGTGCCAGCAGCTTATTAGTAAATCAAGAGACCCAGTACTTC. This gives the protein CASSLLVNQETQYF.

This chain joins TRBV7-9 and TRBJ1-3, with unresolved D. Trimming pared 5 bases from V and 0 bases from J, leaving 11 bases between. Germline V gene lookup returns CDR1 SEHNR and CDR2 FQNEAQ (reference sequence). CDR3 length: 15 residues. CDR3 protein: CASSLGPYSGNTIYF. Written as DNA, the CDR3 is TGTGCCAGCAGCCTTGGGCCGTACTCTGGAAACACCATATATTTT.

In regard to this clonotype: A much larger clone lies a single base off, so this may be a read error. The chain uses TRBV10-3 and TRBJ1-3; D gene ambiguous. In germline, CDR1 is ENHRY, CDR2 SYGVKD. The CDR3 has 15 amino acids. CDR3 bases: TGTGCCAGCAGTTACTCAATAGGCTCTGGAAACACCATATATTTT. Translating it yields CASSYSIGSGNTIYF.

In nucleotides, the CDR3 is TGTGCCAGCAGTGAAATTCGAGCAGCTCAAGAGACCCAGTACTTC. This translates into CASSEIRAAQETQYF. The chain uses TRBV25-1 and TRBJ2-5; D is ambiguous. With 2 bases removed from V and 2 bases from J, the gap between germline ends came to 12 bases. CDR1 is MGHDK, CDR2 SYGVNS, per germline. This CDR3 comprises 15 residues. The whole variable domain, remainder taken from reference TRBV25-1 and TRBJ2-5, is EADIYQTPRYLVIGTGKKITLECSQTMGHDKMYWYQQDPGMELHLIHYSYGVNSTEKGDLSSESTVSRIRTEHFPLTLESARPSHTSQYLCASSEIRAAQETQYFGPGTRLLVL.

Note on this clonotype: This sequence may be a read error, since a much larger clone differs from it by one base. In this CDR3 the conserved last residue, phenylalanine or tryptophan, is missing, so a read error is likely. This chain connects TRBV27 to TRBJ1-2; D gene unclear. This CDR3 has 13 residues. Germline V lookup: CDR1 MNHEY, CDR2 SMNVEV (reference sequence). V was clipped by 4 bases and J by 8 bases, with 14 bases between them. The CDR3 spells CASSSNPYLGYTL. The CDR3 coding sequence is TGTGCCAGCAGTTCAAACCCCTATCTGGGCTACACCCTC.

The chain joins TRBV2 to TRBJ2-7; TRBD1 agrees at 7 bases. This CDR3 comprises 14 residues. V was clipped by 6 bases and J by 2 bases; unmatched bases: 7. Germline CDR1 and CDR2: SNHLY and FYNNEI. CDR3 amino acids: CASSDWDRAYEQYF. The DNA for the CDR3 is TGTGCCAGCAGCGACTGGGACAGAGCCTACGAGCAGTACTTC.

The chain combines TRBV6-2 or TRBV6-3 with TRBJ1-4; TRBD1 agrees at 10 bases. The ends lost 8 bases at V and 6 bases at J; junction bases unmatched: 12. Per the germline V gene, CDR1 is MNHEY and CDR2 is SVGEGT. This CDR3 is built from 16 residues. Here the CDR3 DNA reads TGTGCCAGCTCGAAGATCACCGGGACAGGGGATGAAAAACTGTTTTTT. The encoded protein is CASSKITGTGDEKLFF.

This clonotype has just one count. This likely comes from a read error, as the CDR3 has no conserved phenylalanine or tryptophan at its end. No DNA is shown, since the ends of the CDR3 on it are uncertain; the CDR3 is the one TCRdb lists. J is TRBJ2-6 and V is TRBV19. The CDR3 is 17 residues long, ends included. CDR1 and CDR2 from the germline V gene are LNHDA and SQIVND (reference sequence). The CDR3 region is CASSMGRSFSGANVLTV.

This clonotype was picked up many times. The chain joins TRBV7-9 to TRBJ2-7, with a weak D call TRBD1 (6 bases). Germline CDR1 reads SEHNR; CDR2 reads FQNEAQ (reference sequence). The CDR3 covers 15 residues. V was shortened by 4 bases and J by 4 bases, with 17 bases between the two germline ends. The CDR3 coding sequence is TGTGCCAGCAGCTCCCCTACACGGGGACAATACGAGCAGTACTTC. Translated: CASSSPTRGQYEQYF.

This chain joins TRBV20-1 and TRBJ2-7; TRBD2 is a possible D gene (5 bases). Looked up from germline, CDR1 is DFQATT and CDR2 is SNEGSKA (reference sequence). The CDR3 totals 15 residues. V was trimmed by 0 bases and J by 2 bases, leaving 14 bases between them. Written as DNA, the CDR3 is TGCAGTGCTAGAGATTGGGTTAGCGTGGCCTACGAGCAGTACTTC. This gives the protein CSARDWVSVAYEQYF.

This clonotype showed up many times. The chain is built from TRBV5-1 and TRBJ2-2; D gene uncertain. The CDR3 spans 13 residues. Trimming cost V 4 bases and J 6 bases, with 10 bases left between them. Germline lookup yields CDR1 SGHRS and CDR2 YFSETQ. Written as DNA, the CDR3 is TGCGCCAGCAGCCCTCTCGTTCCCGGGGAGCTGTTTTTT. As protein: CASSPLVPGELFF.

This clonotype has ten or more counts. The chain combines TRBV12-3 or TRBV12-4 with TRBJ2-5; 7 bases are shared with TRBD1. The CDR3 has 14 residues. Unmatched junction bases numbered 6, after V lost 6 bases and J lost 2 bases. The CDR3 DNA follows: TGTGCCAGCAGCCTAGGACAGGATCAAGAGACCCAGTACTTC. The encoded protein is CASSLGQDQETQYF.

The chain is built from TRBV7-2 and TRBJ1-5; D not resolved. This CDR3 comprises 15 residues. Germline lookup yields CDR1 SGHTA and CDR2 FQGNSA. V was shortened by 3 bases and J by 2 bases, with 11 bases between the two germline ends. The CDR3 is CASSFHMGGNQPQHF. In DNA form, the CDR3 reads TGTGCCAGCAGCTTCCACATGGGTGGCAATCAGCCCCAGCATTTT.

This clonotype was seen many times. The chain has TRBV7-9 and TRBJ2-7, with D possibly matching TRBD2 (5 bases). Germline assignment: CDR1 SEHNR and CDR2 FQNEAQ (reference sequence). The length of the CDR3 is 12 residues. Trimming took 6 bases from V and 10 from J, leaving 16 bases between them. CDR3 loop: CASSSSGGGQYF. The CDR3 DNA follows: TGTGCCAGCAGTTCCTCCGGAGGAGGCCAGTACTTC.

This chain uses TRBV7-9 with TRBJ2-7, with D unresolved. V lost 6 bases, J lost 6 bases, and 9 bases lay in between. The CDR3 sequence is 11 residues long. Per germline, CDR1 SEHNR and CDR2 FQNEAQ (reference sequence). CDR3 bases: TGTGCCAGCAGACAAGGGCTCGAGCAGTACTTC. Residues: CASRQGLEQYF.

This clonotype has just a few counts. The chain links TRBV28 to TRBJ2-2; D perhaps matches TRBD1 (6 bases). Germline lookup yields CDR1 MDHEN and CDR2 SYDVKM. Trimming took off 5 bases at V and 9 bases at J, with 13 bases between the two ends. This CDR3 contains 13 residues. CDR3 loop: CASSPRGFRELFF. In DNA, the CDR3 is TGTGCCAGCAGTCCTAGGGGGTTCCGGGAGCTGTTTTTT.